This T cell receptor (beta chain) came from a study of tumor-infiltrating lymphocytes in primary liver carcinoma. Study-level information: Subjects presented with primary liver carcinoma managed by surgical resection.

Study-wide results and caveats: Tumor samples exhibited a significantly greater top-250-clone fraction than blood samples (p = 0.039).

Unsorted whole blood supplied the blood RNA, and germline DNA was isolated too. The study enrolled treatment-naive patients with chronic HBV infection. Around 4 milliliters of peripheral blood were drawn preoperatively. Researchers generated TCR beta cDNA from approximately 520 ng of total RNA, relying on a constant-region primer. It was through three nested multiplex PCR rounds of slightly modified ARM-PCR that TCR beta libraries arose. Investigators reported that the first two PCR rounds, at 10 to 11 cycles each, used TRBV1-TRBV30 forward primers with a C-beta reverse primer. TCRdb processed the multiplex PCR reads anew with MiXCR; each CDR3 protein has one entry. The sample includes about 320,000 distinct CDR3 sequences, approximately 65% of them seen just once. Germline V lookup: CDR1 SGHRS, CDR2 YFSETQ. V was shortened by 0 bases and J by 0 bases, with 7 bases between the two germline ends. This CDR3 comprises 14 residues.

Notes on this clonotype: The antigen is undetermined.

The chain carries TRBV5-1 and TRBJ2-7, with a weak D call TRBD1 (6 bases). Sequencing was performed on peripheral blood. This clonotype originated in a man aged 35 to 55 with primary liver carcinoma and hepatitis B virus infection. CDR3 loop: CASSLGTVSYEQYF. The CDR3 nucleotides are TGCGCCAGCAGCTTGGGGACAGTCTCCTACGAGCAGTACTTC.